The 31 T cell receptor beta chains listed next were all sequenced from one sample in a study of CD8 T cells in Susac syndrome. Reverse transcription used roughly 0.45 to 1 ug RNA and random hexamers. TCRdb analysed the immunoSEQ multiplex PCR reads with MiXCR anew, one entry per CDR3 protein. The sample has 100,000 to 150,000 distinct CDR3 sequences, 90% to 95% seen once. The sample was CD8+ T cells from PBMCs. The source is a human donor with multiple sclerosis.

CDR3 region: CASRSTQYEQYV. CDR3 sequence (DNA): TGTGCCAGCAGATCGACCCAATACGAGCAGTACGTC. V is TRBV2 and J is TRBJ2-7; D gene ambiguous. The CDR3 spans 12 residues. The germline V gene has CDR1 SNHLY and CDR2 FYNNEI. Trimming cost V 6 bases and J 4 bases, with 10 bases left between them.

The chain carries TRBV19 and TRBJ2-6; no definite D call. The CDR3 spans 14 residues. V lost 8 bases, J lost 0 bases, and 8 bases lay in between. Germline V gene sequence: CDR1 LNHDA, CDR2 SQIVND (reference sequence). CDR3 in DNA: TGTGCCAGTGCAATGAGCTCTGGGGCCAACGTCCTGACTTTC. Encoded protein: CASAMSSGANVLTF.

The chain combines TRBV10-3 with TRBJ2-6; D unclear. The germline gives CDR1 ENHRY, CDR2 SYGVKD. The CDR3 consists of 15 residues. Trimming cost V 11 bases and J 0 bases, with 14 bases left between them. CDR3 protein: CAVPGPPSGANVLTF. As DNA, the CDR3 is TGTGCCGTACCGGGTCCTCCCTCTGGGGCCAACGTCCTGACTTTC.

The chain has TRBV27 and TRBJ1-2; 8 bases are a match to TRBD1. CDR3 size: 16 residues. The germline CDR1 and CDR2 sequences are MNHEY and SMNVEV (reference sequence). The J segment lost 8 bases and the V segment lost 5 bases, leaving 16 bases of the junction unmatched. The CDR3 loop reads CASSIRTGRAPWGYTF. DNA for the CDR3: TGTGCCAGCAGTATCAGGACAGGGCGGGCCCCTTGGGGCTACACCTTC.

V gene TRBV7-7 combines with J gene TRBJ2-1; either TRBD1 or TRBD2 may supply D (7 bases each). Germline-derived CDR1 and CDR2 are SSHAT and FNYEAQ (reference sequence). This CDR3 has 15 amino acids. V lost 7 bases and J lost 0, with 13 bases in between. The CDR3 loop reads CASIGGGGSYNEQFF. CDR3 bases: TGTGCCAGCATAGGGGGCGGGGGCTCCTACAATGAGCAGTTCTTC.

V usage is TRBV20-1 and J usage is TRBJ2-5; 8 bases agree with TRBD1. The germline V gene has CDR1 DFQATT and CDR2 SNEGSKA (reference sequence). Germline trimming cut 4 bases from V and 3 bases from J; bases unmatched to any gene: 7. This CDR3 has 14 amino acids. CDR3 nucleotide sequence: TGCAGTGCTATCAAGGACAGGGCCGAAGAGACCCAGTACTTC. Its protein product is CSAIKDRAEETQYF.

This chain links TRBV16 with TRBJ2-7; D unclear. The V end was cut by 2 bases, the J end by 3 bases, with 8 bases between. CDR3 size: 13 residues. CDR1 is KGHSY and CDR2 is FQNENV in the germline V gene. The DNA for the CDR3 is TGTGCCAGCAGCCAAAACAGTTACTACGAGCAGTACTTC. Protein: CASSQNSYYEQYF.

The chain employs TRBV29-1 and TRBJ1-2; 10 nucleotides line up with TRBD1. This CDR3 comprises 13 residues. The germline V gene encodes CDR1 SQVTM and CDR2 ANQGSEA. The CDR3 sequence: CAGQGPENYGYTF. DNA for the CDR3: TGCGCGGGACAGGGGCCCGAAAACTATGGCTACACCTTC.

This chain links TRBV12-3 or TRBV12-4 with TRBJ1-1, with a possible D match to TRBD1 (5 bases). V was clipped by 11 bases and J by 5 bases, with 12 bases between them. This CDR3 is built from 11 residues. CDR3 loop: CAVGGGTEAFF. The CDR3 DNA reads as TGTGCCGTCGGGGGGGGAACTGAAGCTTTCTTT.

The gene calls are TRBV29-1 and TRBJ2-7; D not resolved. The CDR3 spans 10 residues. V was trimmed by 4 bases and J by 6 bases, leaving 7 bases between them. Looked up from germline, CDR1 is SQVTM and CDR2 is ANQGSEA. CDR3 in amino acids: CSVVEFEQYF. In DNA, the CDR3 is TGCAGCGTTGTGGAATTCGAGCAGTACTTC.

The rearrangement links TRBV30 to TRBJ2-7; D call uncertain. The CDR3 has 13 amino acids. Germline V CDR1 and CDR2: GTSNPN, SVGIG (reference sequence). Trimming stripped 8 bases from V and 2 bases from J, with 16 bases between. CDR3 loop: CAGEAEQTYEQYF. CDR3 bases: TGTGCCGGTGAGGCGGAACAAACCTACGAGCAGTACTTC.

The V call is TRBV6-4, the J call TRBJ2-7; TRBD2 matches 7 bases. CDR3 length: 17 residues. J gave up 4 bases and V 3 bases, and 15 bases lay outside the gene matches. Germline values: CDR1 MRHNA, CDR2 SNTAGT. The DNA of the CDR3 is TGTGCCAGCAGTGATTGGGTAGCGGGTCCCTCTTTTTACGAGCAGTACTTC. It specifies CASSDWVAGPSFYEQYF.

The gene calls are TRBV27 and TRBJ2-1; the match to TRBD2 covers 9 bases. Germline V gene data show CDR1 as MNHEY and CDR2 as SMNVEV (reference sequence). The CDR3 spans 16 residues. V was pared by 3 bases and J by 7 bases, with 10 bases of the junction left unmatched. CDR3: CASSLAGGGRRNEQFF. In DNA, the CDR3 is TGTGCCAGCAGTTTGGCGGGAGGGGGGAGACGAAATGAGCAGTTCTTC.

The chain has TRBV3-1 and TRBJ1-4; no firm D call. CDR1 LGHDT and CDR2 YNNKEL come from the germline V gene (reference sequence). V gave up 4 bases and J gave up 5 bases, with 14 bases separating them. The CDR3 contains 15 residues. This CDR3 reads CASSPRPLRNEKLFF. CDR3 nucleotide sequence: TGTGCCAGCAGCCCTCGGCCCCTACGGAATGAAAAACTGTTTTTT.

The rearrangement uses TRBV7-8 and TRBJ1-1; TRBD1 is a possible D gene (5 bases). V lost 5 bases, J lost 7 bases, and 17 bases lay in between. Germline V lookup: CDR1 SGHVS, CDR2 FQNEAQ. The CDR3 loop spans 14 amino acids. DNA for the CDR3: TGTGCCAGCAGCCTCTTCAGGGTGAGAGGTGAAGCTTTCTTT. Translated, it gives CASSLFRVRGEAFF.

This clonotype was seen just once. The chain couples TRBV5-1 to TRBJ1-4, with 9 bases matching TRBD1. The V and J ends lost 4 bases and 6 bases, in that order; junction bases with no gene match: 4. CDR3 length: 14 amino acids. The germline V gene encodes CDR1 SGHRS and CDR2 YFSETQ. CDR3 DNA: TGCGCCAGCAGCCCCGGGACAGGGTATGAAAAACTGTTTTTT. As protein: CASSPGTGYEKLFF.

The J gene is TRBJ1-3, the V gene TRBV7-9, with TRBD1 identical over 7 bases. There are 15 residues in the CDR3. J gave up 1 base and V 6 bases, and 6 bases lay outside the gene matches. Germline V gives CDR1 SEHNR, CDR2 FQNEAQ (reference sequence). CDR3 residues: CASSPRDRSGNTIYF. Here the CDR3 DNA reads TGTGCCAGCAGTCCCCGGGACAGATCTGGAAACACCATATATTTT. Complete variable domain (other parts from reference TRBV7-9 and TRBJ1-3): DTGVSQNPRHKITKRGQNVTFRCDPISEHNRLYWYRQTLGQGPEFLTYFQNEAQLEKSRLLSDRFSAERPKGSFSTLEIQRTEQGDSAMYLCASSPRDRSGNTIYFGEGSWLTVV.

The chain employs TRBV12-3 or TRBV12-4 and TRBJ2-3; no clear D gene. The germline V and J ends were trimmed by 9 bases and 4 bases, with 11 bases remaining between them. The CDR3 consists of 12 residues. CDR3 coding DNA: TGTGCCAGTGCACAGCGCCCAGATACGCAGTATTTT. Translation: CASAQRPDTQYF.

The CDR3 spells CSAREGTSVYNEQFF. The CDR3 nucleotides read TGCAGTGCTAGAGAAGGGACTAGCGTCTACAATGAGCAGTTCTTC. The rearrangement uses TRBV20-1 and TRBJ2-1, with TRBD2 identical over 10 bases. The CDR3 loop spans 15 amino acids. The germline V gene has CDR1 DFQATT and CDR2 SNEGSKA (reference sequence). The junction had 2 bases not matched to a gene; V was cut back by 0 bases and J by 3 bases.

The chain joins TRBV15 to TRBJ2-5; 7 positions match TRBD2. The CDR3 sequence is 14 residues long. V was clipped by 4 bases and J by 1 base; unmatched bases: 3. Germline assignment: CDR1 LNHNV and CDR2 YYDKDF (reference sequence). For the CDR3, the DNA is TGTGCCACCAGCACCTGGGGGGGCCAAGAGACCCAGTACTTC. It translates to CATSTWGGQETQYF.

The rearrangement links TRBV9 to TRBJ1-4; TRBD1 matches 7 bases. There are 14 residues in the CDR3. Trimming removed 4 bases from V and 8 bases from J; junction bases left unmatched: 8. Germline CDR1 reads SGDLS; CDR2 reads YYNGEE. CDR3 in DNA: TGTGCCAGCAGCTCGAGACAGGGCAGCGAAAAACTGTTTTTT. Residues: CASSSRQGSEKLFF.

The CDR3 region has the DNA TGCGCCAGCAGCCAAGTCGGGGCGGGGGGGGCCAAAAACATTCAGTACTTC. Its translation is CASSQVGAGGAKNIQYF. V and J are TRBV4-1 and TRBJ2-4, with TRBD2 matching over 9 bases. With 1 base clipped from V and 1 base from J, the junction kept 5 bases outside the gene matches. The CDR3 covers 17 residues. CDR1 is MGHRA and CDR2 is YSYEKL in the germline V gene.

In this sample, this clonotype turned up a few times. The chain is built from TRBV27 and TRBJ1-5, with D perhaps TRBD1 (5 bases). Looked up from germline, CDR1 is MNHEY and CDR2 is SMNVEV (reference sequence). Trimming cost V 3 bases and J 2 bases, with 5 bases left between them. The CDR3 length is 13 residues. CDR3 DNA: TGTGCCAGCAGTTTGGGGCGCAATCAGCCCCAGCATTTT. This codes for CASSLGRNQPQHF.

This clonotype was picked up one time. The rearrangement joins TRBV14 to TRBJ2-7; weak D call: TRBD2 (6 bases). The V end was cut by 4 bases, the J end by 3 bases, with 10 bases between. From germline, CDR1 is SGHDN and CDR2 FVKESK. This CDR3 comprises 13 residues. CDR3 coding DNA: TGTGCCAGCAGCCCCCTCGGGGGCTACGAGCAGTACTTC. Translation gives CASSPLGGYEQYF.

CDR3 region: CASSMFQGTQYF. DNA of the CDR3: TGTGCCAGCAGTATGTTTCAGGGTACGCAGTATTTT. V is TRBV28 and J is TRBJ2-3; D possibly corresponds to TRBD1 (5 bases). Germline CDR1 MDHEN, CDR2 SYDVKM. V shed 5 bases and J shed 8 bases, with 11 bases lying between them. The CDR3 loop spans 12 amino acids. The variable domain in full, completed from reference TRBV28 and TRBJ2-3, reads DVKVTQSSRYLVKRTGEKVFLECVQDMDHENMFWYRQDPGLGLRLIYFSYDVKMKEKGDIPEGYSVSREKKERFSLILESASTNQTSMYLCASSMFQGTQYFGPGTRLTVL.

The CDR3 DNA follows: TGCGCCAGCAGCTTGAGCAGGGAGATCAATGAGCAGTTCTTC. Amino acids: CASSLSREINEQFF. The chain carries TRBV5-1 and TRBJ2-1; either TRBD1 or TRBD2 may supply D (5 bases each). The CDR3 extends over 14 amino acids. CDR1 and CDR2 from the germline V gene are SGHRS and YFSETQ. Trimming took 1 base from V and 6 from J, leaving 11 bases between them.

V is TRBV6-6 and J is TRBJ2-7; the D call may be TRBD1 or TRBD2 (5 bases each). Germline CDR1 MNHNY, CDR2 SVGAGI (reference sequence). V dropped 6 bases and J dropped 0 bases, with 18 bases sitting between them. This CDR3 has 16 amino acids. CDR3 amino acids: CASSSTMGDPSYEQYF. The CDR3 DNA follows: TGTGCCAGCAGCTCCACGATGGGGGATCCCTCCTACGAGCAGTACTTC.

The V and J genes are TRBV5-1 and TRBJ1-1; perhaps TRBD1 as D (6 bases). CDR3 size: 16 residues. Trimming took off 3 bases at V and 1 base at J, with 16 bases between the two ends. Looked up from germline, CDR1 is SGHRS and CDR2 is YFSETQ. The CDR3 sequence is CASSSEGGGTNTEAFF. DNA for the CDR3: TGCGCCAGCAGCTCGGAGGGGGGAGGCACGAACACTGAAGCTTTCTTT.

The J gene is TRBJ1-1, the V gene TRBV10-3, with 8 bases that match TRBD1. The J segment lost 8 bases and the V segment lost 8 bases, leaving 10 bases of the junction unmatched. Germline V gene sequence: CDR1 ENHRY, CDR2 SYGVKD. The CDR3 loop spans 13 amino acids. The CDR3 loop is CAIGQARGPEAFF. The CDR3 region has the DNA TGTGCCATCGGCCAAGCCAGGGGGCCCGAAGCTTTCTTT.

For the CDR3, the DNA is TGTGCCAGCAGCCTAGCGGGAGTGTTCCATGAGCAGTTCTTC. This translates into CASSLAGVFHEQFF. The chain recombines TRBV12-3 or TRBV12-4 with TRBJ2-1; 10 bases are a match to TRBD2. The trim removed 6 bases at V and 8 bases at J, leaving 7 bases unmatched. The CDR3 length is 14 residues.

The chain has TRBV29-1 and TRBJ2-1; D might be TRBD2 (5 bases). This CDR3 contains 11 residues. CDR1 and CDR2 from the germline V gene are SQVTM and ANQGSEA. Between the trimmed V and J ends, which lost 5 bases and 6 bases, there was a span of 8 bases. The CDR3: CSVWRSNEQFF. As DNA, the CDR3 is TGCAGCGTTTGGAGGAGCAATGAGCAGTTCTTC.